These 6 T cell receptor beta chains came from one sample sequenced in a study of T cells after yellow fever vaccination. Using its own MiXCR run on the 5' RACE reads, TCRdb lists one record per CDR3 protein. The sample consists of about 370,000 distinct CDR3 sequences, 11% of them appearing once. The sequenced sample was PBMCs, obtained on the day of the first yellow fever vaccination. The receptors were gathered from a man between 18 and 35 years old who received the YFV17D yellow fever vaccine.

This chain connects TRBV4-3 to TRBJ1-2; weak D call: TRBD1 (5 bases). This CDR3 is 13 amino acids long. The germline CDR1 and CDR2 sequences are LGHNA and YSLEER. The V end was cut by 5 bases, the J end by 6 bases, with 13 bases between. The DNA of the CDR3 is TGCGCCAGCAGCTCGCACAGGACGGATGGCTACACCTTC. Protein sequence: CASSSHRTDGYTF.

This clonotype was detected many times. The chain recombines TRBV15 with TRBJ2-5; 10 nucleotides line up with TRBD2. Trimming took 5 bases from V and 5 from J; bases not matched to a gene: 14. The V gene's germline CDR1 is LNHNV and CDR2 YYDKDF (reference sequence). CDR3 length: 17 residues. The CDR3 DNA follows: TGTGCCACCAGCCCCTCTCTTATGGGGGGACTAGCGGAGACCCAGTACTTC. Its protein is CATSPSLMGGLAETQYF.

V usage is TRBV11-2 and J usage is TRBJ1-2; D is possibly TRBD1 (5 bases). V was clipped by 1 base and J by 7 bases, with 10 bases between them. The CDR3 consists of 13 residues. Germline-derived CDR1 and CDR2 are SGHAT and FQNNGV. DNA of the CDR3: TGTGCCAGCAGCTTAGGAGGGGCTGCTGGCTACACCTTC. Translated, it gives CASSLGGAAGYTF.

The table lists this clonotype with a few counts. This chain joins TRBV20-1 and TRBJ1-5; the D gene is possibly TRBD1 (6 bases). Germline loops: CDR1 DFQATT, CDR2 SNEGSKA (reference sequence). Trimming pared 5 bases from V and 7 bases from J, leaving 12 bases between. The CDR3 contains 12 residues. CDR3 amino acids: CSAPSGGQPQHF. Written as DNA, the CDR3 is TGCAGTGCTCCGAGCGGGGGCCAGCCCCAGCATTTT.

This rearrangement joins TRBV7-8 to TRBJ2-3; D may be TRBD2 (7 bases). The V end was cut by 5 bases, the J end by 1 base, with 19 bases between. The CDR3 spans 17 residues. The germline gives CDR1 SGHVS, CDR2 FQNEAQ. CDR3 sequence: CASSARGRGGGTDTQYF. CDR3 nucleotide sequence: TGTGCCAGCAGCGCCCGAGGCCGAGGGGGGGGCACAGATACGCAGTATTTT.

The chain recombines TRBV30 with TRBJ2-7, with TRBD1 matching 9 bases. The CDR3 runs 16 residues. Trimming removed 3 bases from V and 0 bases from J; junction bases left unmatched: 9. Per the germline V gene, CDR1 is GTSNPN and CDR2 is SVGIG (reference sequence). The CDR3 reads CAWSLFDRGDSYEQYF. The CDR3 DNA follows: TGTGCCTGGAGCCTATTTGACAGGGGGGACTCCTACGAGCAGTACTTC.